The entry below describes one T cell receptor beta chain. No antigen is known for it. Base qualities are not provided; no much larger clone lies one nucleotide away. The data derive from a study of PD-1 blockade in classical Hodgkin lymphoma (TCRdb year 2020). Turning to the overall study: Nivolumab dosing was 3 mg/kg intravenously every 2 weeks, continuing until either disease progression or unacceptable toxicity. The study used CyTOF and TCR beta sequencing to define a peripheral blood immune signature of response to PD-1 blockade in classical Hodgkin lymphoma. Here is what the overall study found, with its caveats: Baseline TCR diversity was reported as lower in newly diagnosed patients than in healthy donors, and lower still in relapsed/refractory patients. Among trial patients, those achieving complete response had baseline diversity similar to that of newly diagnosed patients, while diversity was significantly lower in partial responders and progressors. The study covered only a single clinical trial cohort, and the causes of the repertoire differences, possibly disease activity or prior therapy, were still not defined. By C4D1, a significant rise was seen in CD4+ TCR diversity but not in CD8+ TCR diversity (p=0.0027 vs p=0.16), and the rise was most apparent among complete responders (p=0.02). Patients starting nivolumab less than 1 year after ASCT had lower diversity and were excluded from later analyses to avoid confounding by immune reconstitution.

Germline trimming: 0 bases from V, 0 bases from J; junction bases outside gene matches: 7. CDR1 SGDLS and CDR2 YYNGEE were looked up in the germline V gene. The cysteine opens and the phenylalanine closes a CDR3 of 18 amino acids. Only the CDR3 portion is preserved as DNA: 54 bases, with reading frame beginning at the first base. The meaning of the sample's time point label: cycle 1 day 1 (C1D1), immediately before nivolumab initiation. All trial patients had relapsed after autologous stem cell transplantation, with cohorts A, B and C differing in prior brentuximab vedotin exposure. A Miltenyi CD8+ T cell isolation kit was used for magnetic negative selection to purify CD8+ T cells from thawed PBMCs. The trial cohort comprised a few dozen patients with relapsed/refractory classical Hodgkin lymphoma whose best overall responses were complete response, partial response or progressive disease. Single-agent nivolumab was administered to trial patients in the multi-cohort phase II CheckMate 205 trial. An independent review committee assessed best overall response using the 2007 International Working Group response criteria. Trial PBMCs were collected immediately before nivolumab initiation (C1D1) and during therapy at cycle 2 day 1 and cycle 4 day 1. Peripheral blood was collected in 8 mL Vacutainer Cell Preparation Tubes, from which PBMCs were isolated by centrifugation and then cryopreserved. Purified CD4+ and CD8+ fractions were generated only in cases for which an additional PBMC sample was available. Magnetically labelled cells were removed on LS columns in a quadroMACS separator, and the flow-through was retained as the purified fraction.

Genomic DNA was extracted with the Qiagen DNeasy kit from unsorted PBMCs and from negatively selected CD4+ and CD8+ fractions. TCR beta CDR3 regions were amplified by immunoSEQ multiplex PCR using primers annealing to V and J segments. A synthetic immune receptor repertoire was used to minimize amplification bias, and any residual bias was removed computationally once sequencing was done. Processing in the source paper ran as follows. Custom Python scripts were used to quantify repertoire diversity as the Shannon entropy index. Unsorted, CD4+ and CD8+ repertoires were examined separately, except in combined analyses, for which CD4+ and CD8+ sequences were merged in silico. Clonal expansion was defined as at least a 2-fold frequency increase after treatment relative to C1D1, with a pseudocount of 0.5 for undetected baseline clones. Singleton clones were defined as clones with 0 or 1 copy at C1D1, and non-singleton clones were defined as clones with 2 or more copies. By matching protein sequences in sorted samples from the same patient, clones expanded in unsorted samples were annotated as CD4+, CD8+ or unknown. Wilcoxon tests on paired samples were used to test diversity changes from C1D1 to C4D1. The table comes from immuneACCESS by way of TCRdb, which keeps in-frame sequences with V and J called. Part of the clones is missing from these tables; in studies checked, under half for an unresolved V gene and the rest for unknown reasons. For V, J and clone size, that table is used; D and trimming come from the DNA. In this sample the table shows 1,600 or so clones, roughly 71% of which occur a single time. The biggest ten clones account for around 36% of the sample.

The chain couples TRBV9 to TRBJ2-1, and 9 bases in between align with TRBD2. This clonotype was obtained from a human donor with classical Hodgkin lymphoma. This specimen was CD8+ T cells from blood, taken at baseline. The CDR3 sequence is CASSVVGIAGDSYNEQFF. The bases are TGTGCCAGCAGCGTAGTGGGGATAGCGGGAGACTCCTACAATGAGCAGTTCTTC.